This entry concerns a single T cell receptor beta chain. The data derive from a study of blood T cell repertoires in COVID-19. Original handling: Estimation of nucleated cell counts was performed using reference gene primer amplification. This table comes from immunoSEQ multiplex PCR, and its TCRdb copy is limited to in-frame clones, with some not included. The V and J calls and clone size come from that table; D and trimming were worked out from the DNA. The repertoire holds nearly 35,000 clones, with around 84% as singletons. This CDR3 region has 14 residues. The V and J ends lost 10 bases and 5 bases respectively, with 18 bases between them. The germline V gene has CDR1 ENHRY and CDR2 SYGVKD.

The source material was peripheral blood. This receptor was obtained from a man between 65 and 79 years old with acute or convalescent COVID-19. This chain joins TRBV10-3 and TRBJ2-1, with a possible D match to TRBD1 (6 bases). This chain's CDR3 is CATNQGTGHNEQFF. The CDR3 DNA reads TGTGCCACCAATCAGGGGACGGGGCACAATGAGCAGTTCTTC.